The clone carrying this T cell receptor beta chain was recorded a few times. This record belongs to a study of T cells in Graves' hyperthyroidism and ophthalmopathy. From RNA transcripts, TCR beta CDR3 regions were amplified. TCR CDR3 regions were first amplified by RT-PCR with HTBI primers. TCRdb reanalysed the multiplex PCR reads using MiXCR and keeps one entry per CDR3 protein. The table has a few hundred thousand distinct CDR3 sequences, about 16% seen once. J gave up 6 bases and V 4 bases, and 8 bases lay outside the gene matches. The CDR3 runs 15 residues. The germline CDR1 and CDR2 sequences are LGHDT and YNNKEL (reference sequence).

Source material: blood. The source is a woman aged 30 to 39 with Graves' ophthalmopathy. This chain uses TRBV3-1 with TRBJ2-2; 7 bases are a match to TRBD1. The CDR3 region is CASSPSTGAPGELFF. For the CDR3, the DNA is TGTGCCAGCAGCCCCTCTACAGGGGCCCCCGGGGAGCTGTTTTTT.